The 23 T cell receptor beta chains below were found in one sample sequenced in a study of T-cell memory formation after mild COVID-19. TCRdb ran MiXCR on the 5' RACE reads and lists one entry per CDR3 protein. The profile shows fewer than 650,000 distinct CDR3 sequences, approximately 15% of them singletons. The specimen sequenced was PBMCs or a T cell subset sorted from them (not recorded which). Every receptor here comes from an adult woman who had mild COVID-19 (a few samples of this study predate the infection). Cell type and time point are not known.

This clonotype was recorded a few times. This chain uses TRBV20-1 with TRBJ1-5, with D perhaps TRBD1 (5 bases). This CDR3 spans 16 amino acids. Germline V lookup: CDR1 DFQATT, CDR2 SNEGSKA (reference sequence). V lost 0 bases and J lost 1, with 13 bases in between. The CDR3 region is CSARDSGEGSNQPQHF. The DNA of the CDR3 is TGCAGTGCTAGAGATTCGGGAGAGGGGAGCAATCAGCCCCAGCATTTT.

CDR3 in DNA: TGTGCCAGCAGCTATAGCCCGGTGCGGAGGACCGGGGAGCTGTTTTTT. As protein: CASSYSPVRRTGELFF. The gene calls are TRBV12-3 or TRBV12-4 and TRBJ2-2; tentative D call: TRBD2 (5 bases). CDR3 length: 16 amino acids. Trimming cost V 6 bases and J 5 bases, with 19 bases left between them.

This clonotype was seen a few times. The V gene is TRBV12-3 or TRBV12-4, the J gene TRBJ2-2; D might be TRBD2 (6 bases). V shed 0 bases and J shed 5 bases, with 10 bases lying between them. The CDR3 is 15 residues long. The CDR3 loop is CASSLALAHTGELFF. CDR3 DNA sequence: TGTGCCAGCAGTTTAGCACTAGCTCATACCGGGGAGCTGTTTTTT.

The chain has TRBV24-1 and TRBJ1-2; no clear D. The CDR3 has 12 residues. The germline CDR1 and CDR2 sequences are KGHDR and SFDVKD. V lost 4 bases and J lost 4, with 6 bases in between. The CDR3 sequence: CATSEHTYGYTF. DNA for the CDR3: TGTGCCACCAGTGAACACACCTATGGCTACACCTTC.

J is TRBJ2-7 and V is TRBV5-1; TRBD2 agrees at 10 bases. This CDR3 has 15 amino acids. Trimming removed 0 bases from V and 9 bases from J; junction bases left unmatched: 9. Per the germline V gene, CDR1 is SGHRS and CDR2 is YFSETQ. DNA for the CDR3: TGCGCCAGCAGCTTGGGGCTAGCGGGAGTAGATAGGCAGTACTTC. This gives the protein CASSLGLAGVDRQYF.

There are a few counts of this clonotype. The chain joins TRBV7-6 to TRBJ2-7; no clear D. V lost 5 bases, J lost 1 base, and 6 bases lay in between. Germline values: CDR1 SGHVS, CDR2 FNYEAQ. CDR3 length equals 12 residues. CDR3 amino acids: CASSPMSYEQYF. CDR3 nucleotides: TGTGCCAGCAGCCCCATGTCCTACGAGCAGTACTTC.

This clonotype occurred a few times. The chain recombines TRBV7-3 with TRBJ1-2; TRBD1 might be the D (5 bases). CDR3 length equals 15 residues. Germline V CDR1 and CDR2: SGHTA, FQGTGA. V shed 5 bases and J shed 4 bases, with 17 bases lying between them. CDR3 sequence: CASSPSGRAVYGYTF. CDR3 bases: TGTGCCAGCAGCCCCTCCGGCAGGGCGGTCTATGGCTACACCTTC.

V gene TRBV18 combines with J gene TRBJ2-5, with D possibly being TRBD1 (5 bases). CDR3 size: 14 residues. The V gene lost 3 bases and the J gene lost 2 bases, with 10 bases spanning the gap. Germline CDR1 and CDR2: KGHSH and LQKENI. The CDR3 DNA is TGTGCCAGCTCACCTGGGGCTAGTCAAGAGACCCAGTACTTC. Protein product: CASSPGASQETQYF.

This clonotype was counted many times. The chain couples TRBV20-1 to TRBJ2-7; the D is unclear. The CDR3 extends over 14 amino acids. V lost 5 bases and J lost 3, with 17 bases in between. Looked up from germline, CDR1 is DFQATT and CDR2 is SNEGSKA (reference sequence). The CDR3 sequence: CSAFRESGSYEQYF. CDR3 DNA: TGCAGTGCTTTTAGGGAATCGGGTAGCTACGAGCAGTACTTC.

This clonotype showed up just a few times. This rearrangement joins TRBV30 to TRBJ2-5, with D unresolved. CDR3 length: 14 residues. Deletions cut 3 bases from V and 7 bases from J, with 18 bases between. Per the germline V gene, CDR1 is GTSNPN and CDR2 is SVGIG (reference sequence). CDR3 in amino acids: CAWSKGPARGTQYF. CDR3 in DNA: TGTGCCTGGAGCAAAGGGCCAGCGAGAGGGACCCAGTACTTC.

This clonotype was seen a few times. This rearrangement joins TRBV5-1 to TRBJ2-3; 7 bases line up with TRBD2. V lost 3 bases and J lost 1; bases outside the gene matches: 11. Germline V gene data show CDR1 as SGHRS and CDR2 as YFSETQ. This CDR3 contains 17 residues. CDR3 nucleotides: TGCGCCAGCAGCTCCTACGTGGGTCTAGCGGGCACAGATACGCAGTATTTT. This translates into CASSSYVGLAGTDTQYF.

This clonotype has more than one count but fewer than ten. This rearrangement joins TRBV6-2 or TRBV6-3 to TRBJ2-7; 8 bases fit TRBD2. This CDR3 is 15 amino acids long. The junction had 14 bases not matched to a gene; V was cut back by 7 bases and J by 6 bases. Looked up from germline, CDR1 is MNHEY and CDR2 is SVGEGT. CDR3: CASTPAAGVYSEQYF. The CDR3 DNA reads TGTGCCAGCACCCCCGCAGCGGGAGTCTATTCCGAGCAGTACTTC.

The chain uses TRBV24-1 and TRBJ2-6; D is unresolved. Per the germline V gene, CDR1 is KGHDR and CDR2 is SFDVKD. The V gene lost 7 bases and the J gene lost 4 bases, with 4 bases spanning the gap. This CDR3 region has 12 residues. The CDR3 region has the DNA TGTGCCACCAGCTGGGGGGCCAACGTCCTGACTTTC. As protein: CATSWGANVLTF.

The chain combines TRBV5-6 with TRBJ2-1; a possible D gene is TRBD1 (5 bases). This CDR3 is built from 18 residues. Germline V CDR1 and CDR2: SGHDT, YYEEEE. Trimming took 0 bases from V and 8 from J, leaving 24 bases between them. The CDR3 reads CASSLVRAIYPSVDEQFF. The CDR3 nucleotides are TGTGCCAGCAGCTTGGTCAGGGCAATTTACCCATCGGTCGATGAGCAGTTCTTC.

This clonotype was seen more than once but under ten times. This chain links TRBV5-1 with TRBJ2-1; the D gene is possibly TRBD2 (6 bases). V shed 3 bases and J shed 0 bases, with 10 bases lying between them. The CDR3 runs to 15 residues. Germline values: CDR1 SGHRS, CDR2 YFSETQ. This chain's CDR3 is CASSWDLSSYNEQFF. The CDR3 DNA sequence: TGCGCCAGCAGCTGGGACTTAAGCTCCTACAATGAGCAGTTCTTC.

For this clonotype: The junction differs from germline at one of its ends, possibly a read error. The CDR3 region has the DNA TGCAGTGCCCAACGACAGGGGAGGAACACTGAAGCTTCCTTT. Amino acids: CSAQRQGRNTEASF. The chain couples TRBV20-1 to TRBJ1-1; 8 nucleotides align to TRBD1. Germline values: CDR1 DFQATT, CDR2 SNEGSKA (reference sequence). This CDR3 region has 14 residues.

This clonotype was picked up a small number of times. The genes are TRBV2 and TRBJ1-2; no clear D. Germline-derived CDR1 and CDR2 are SNHLY and FYNNEI. V was trimmed by 0 bases and J by 3 bases, leaving 5 bases between them. The CDR3 length is 13 residues. Written as DNA, the CDR3 is TGTGCCAGCAGTGAAGCGACCGACTATGGCTACACCTTC. Translating gives CASSEATDYGYTF.

Many counts were recorded for this clonotype. The chain uses TRBV7-2 and TRBJ1-4; 9 nucleotides align to TRBD1. The CDR3 loop spans 16 amino acids. The germline V gene has CDR1 SGHTA and CDR2 FQGNSA. V lost 4 bases and J lost 7; bases outside the gene matches: 10. The DNA of the CDR3 is TGTGCCAGCAGCTCGCAACAGGGGGCGCGCAGTGAAAAACTGTTTTTT. It encodes CASSSQQGARSEKLFF.

The V and J genes are TRBV5-1 and TRBJ2-3, with 11 bases lining up with TRBD2. CDR3 size: 17 residues. Germline CDR1 SGHRS, CDR2 YFSETQ. With 0 bases clipped from V and 1 base from J, the junction kept 4 bases outside the gene matches. In DNA, the CDR3 is TGCGCCAGCAGCTTGGAGCTAGCGGGAGGCGGCACAGATACGCAGTATTTT. It codes for CASSLELAGGGTDTQYF.

This clonotype was seen a few times. The chain links TRBV20-1 to TRBJ2-3; 8 bases agree with TRBD2. Trimming removed 0 bases from V and 6 bases from J; junction bases left unmatched: 8. Germline V gives CDR1 DFQATT, CDR2 SNEGSKA (reference sequence). This CDR3 region has 15 residues. The CDR3 here is CSARDRVAGTDTQYF. CDR3 coding DNA: TGCAGTGCTAGAGATAGGGTAGCGGGGACGGATACGCAGTATTTT.

This clonotype turned up a few times. The chain couples TRBV7-9 to TRBJ1-4; D possibly corresponds to TRBD1 (5 bases). V was pared by 2 bases and J by 2 bases, with 18 bases between. This CDR3 region has 18 residues. The germline V gene has CDR1 SEHNR and CDR2 FQNEAQ (reference sequence). The CDR3 reads CASSLTPGRLYTNEKLFF. The CDR3 region has the DNA TGTGCCAGCAGCTTAACCCCAGGGAGGCTCTATACTAATGAAAAACTGTTTTTT.

V and J are TRBV3-1 and TRBJ2-2; D gene uncertain. The V end was cut by 5 bases, the J end by 1 base, with 8 bases between. The CDR3 consists of 14 residues. Germline-derived CDR1 and CDR2 are LGHDT and YNNKEL (reference sequence). The CDR3 DNA follows: TGTGCCAGCAGCAGGGTCGGGAACACCGGGGAGCTGTTTTTT. It translates to CASSRVGNTGELFF.

The sample holds a few counts of this clonotype. The J gene is TRBJ2-7, the V gene TRBV18; no reliable D call. Trimming left V 6 bases short and J 3 bases short, with 9 bases between. CDR1 is KGHSH and CDR2 is LQKENI in the germline V gene. This CDR3 has 12 residues. CDR3 DNA sequence: TGTGCCAGCTCTCAAAACTTCTACGAGCAGTACTTC. As protein: CASSQNFYEQYF.